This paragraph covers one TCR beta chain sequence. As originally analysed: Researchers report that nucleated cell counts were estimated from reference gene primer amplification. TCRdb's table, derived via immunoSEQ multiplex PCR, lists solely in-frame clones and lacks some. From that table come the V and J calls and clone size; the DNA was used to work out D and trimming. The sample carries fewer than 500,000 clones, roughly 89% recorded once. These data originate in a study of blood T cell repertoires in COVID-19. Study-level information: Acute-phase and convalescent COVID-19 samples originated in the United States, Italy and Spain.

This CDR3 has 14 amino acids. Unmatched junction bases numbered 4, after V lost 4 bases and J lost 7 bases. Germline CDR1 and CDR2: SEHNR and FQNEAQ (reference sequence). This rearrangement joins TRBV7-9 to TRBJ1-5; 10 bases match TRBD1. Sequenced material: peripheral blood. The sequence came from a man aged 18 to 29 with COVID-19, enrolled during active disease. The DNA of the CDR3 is TGTGCCAGCAGCTCAGGGACAGGGGAGCAGCCCCAGCATTTT. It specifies CASSSGTGEQPQHF.